The 7 T cell receptor beta chains below come from one sample, sequenced in a study of blood T cell repertoires in COVID-19. Data came from immunoSEQ multiplex PCR; TCRdb stores just in-frame clones and leaves some out. The table records more than 250,000 clones, 80% to 90% of them present only once. Sequenced input: peripheral blood. The receptors stem from a man aged 50 to 59 with active or convalescent COVID-19.

The chain couples TRBV28 to TRBJ1-1; D may be TRBD1 (6 bases). CDR3 length: 17 residues. Germline CDR1 reads MDHEN; CDR2 reads SYDVKM. Trimming removed 3 bases from V and 11 bases from J, with 28 bases in between. Here the CDR3 reads CASSFYQKSGDPMWAFF. CDR3 nucleotide sequence: TGTGCCAGCAGTTTCTACCAAAAATCAGGGGACCCCATGTGGGCTTTCTTT.

The rearrangement joins TRBV28 to TRBJ1-5; TRBD1 might be the D (5 bases). The CDR3 runs to 14 residues. Germline CDR1 MDHEN, CDR2 SYDVKM. Deletions cut 6 bases from V and 3 bases from J, with 12 bases between. CDR3 DNA sequence: TGTGCCAGCAGGGAACAGGTAAACAATCAGCCCCAGCATTTT. Translation: CASREQVNNQPQHF.

V usage is TRBV19 and J usage is TRBJ2-3; D unresolved. Between the trimmed V and J ends, which lost 5 bases and 2 bases, there was a span of 17 bases. CDR1 and CDR2 from the germline V gene are LNHDA and SQIVND (reference sequence). The CDR3 runs to 16 residues. The chain's CDR3 is CASSPRSKSHTDTQYF. The CDR3 coding sequence is TGTGCCAGTAGTCCACGGTCAAAATCCCACACAGATACGCAGTATTTT.

The chain has TRBV7-9 and TRBJ2-1; 11 bases align to TRBD2. The germline CDR1 and CDR2 sequences are SEHNR and FQNEAQ (reference sequence). V was clipped by 2 bases and J by 4 bases; unmatched bases: 1. This CDR3 has 15 amino acids. The CDR3 sequence: CASSLTSGGYNEQFF. CDR3 in DNA: TGTGCCAGCAGCTTAACTAGCGGGGGTTACAATGAGCAGTTCTTC.

V and J are TRBV27 and TRBJ1-2; tentative D call: TRBD1 (6 bases). Germline CDR1 is MNHEY and CDR2 is SMNVEV (reference sequence). V lost 7 bases to trimming and J lost 4 bases, with 25 bases between them. The CDR3 consists of 17 residues. CDR3 in DNA: TGTGCCAGCACCTTTAGGGGTCCGTTACAGGGTACCTATGGCTACACCTTC. Protein: CASTFRGPLQGTYGYTF.

This clone came up once. This chain connects TRBV18 to TRBJ2-1; 9 nucleotides match TRBD2. The ends lost 0 bases at V and 7 bases at J; junction bases unmatched: 4. Per the germline V gene, CDR1 is KGHSH and CDR2 is LQKENI. The CDR3 is made up of 15 amino acids. The CDR3 DNA reads as TGTGCCAGCTCACCACCGCGGGGGGGCCCTAATGAGCAGTTCTTC. This encodes CASSPPRGGPNEQFF.

The chain couples TRBV4-1 to TRBJ1-4; D unclear. This CDR3 is built from 17 residues. Germline V gives CDR1 MGHRA, CDR2 YSYEKL. V shed 0 bases and J shed 4 bases, with 15 bases lying between them. DNA for the CDR3: TGCGCCAGCAGCCAAGATTGGCGTGGCGGATATAATGAAAAACTGTTTTTT. The encoded protein is CASSQDWRGGYNEKLFF.